This T cell receptor (beta chain) was sequenced for a study of OX40 agonist ivuxolimab in advanced cancers. In germline, CDR1 is SGHTS, CDR2 YDEGEE. V lost 4 bases and J 9 bases, leaving 17 bases between the germline ends. The CDR3 totals 14 residues. Repertoires were generated with immunoSEQ multiplex PCR, while TCRdb's copy carries only in-frame clones and drops some. This sample has some 80,000 clones, with more than 80% found just once. This TCR came from an adult with an advanced solid tumor such as melanoma, head and neck, liver or kidney cancer. Sequencing used CD4+ or CD8+ T cells sorted from blood, obtained in a trial of the OX40 agonist ivuxolimab. The rearrangement uses TRBV5-8 and TRBJ1-5; the D gene is possibly TRBD1 (5 bases). CDR3 loop: CASSLIRGPMPQHF. The CDR3 DNA reads as TGTGCCAGCAGCCTAATTCGGGGCCCGATGCCCCAGCATTTT.